The T cell receptor (beta chain) described here comes from a study of blood T cell repertoires in COVID-19. The germline V gene has CDR1 MNHEY and CDR2 SMNVEV (reference sequence). Trimming stripped 3 bases from V and 7 bases from J, with 9 bases between. The CDR3 is 13 residues long. Per the original methods: Amplification with reference gene primers provided the estimates of nucleated cell counts. Data came from immunoSEQ multiplex PCR; TCRdb stores just in-frame clones and leaves some out. V and J calls and clone size follow that table, whereas D and trimming were derived from the DNA. The sample consists of a few hundred thousand clones, over 75% of them appearing once. Participants were placed into cohorts based on the clinical history they reported. Recovered participants had two consecutive negative NP/OP PCR tests, healthcare professional clearance, or symptom resolution.

Material for sequencing was PBMCs or T cells enriched from blood (not recorded which). The chain combines TRBV27 with TRBJ1-4; D is undetermined. The sequence came from a man aged 25-45 years who had recovered from COVID-19. The CDR3 sequence: CASSLRLSEKLFF. The CDR3 DNA follows: TGTGCCAGCAGTTTGCGGCTTAGTGAAAAACTGTTTTTT.